This T cell receptor (beta chain) was retrieved from a study of control samples from healthy donors and cancer patients. This clone was seen just once. Using immunoSEQ multiplex PCR, the repertoire was profiled, and TCRdb retains in-frame clones only, with some absent. Seen here are under 200,000 clones, 90% to 95% observed once, and the top ten hold roughly 8.4%. The receptor's source is a middle-aged woman in good health. The sequenced material came from blood.

Here the CDR3 reads CASSQGSSSGNTIYF. The CDR3 DNA reads as TGCGCCAGCAGCCAAGGGTCGAGCTCTGGAAACACCATATATTTT. V usage is TRBV4-3 and J usage is TRBJ1-3; D gene unclear. Trimming cost V 1 base and J 0 bases, with 7 bases left between them. This CDR3 region has 15 residues. The V gene's germline CDR1 is LGHNA and CDR2 YSLEER.